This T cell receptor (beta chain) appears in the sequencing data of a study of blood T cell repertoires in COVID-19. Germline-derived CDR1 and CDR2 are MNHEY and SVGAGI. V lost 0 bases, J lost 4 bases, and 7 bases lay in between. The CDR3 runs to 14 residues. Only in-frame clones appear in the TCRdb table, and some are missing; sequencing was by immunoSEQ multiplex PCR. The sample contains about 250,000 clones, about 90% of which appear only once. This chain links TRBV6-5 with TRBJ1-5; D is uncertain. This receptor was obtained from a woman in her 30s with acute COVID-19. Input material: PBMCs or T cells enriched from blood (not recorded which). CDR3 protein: CASSYSGLNQPQHF. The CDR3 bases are TGTGCCAGCAGTTACTCCGGGTTGAATCAGCCCCAGCATTTT.